Listed below are T cell receptor beta chains from one sample, sequenced in a study of blood T cell repertoires in COVID-19. Sequencing was performed with immunoSEQ multiplex PCR; in TCRdb, only in-frame clones are kept and a portion is missing. The table has about 270,000 clones, roughly 84% seen once; the top ten hold approximately 3.1%. Sequencing was performed on peripheral blood. These receptors all come from a woman aged 18 to 35 with acute or convalescent COVID-19. CDR3s include the opening cysteine and the closing phenylalanine or tryptophan. The listing skips clone size in some rows; elsewhere it reads once, few, many or a size class.

V,size,J,CDR3
TRBV9,.,TRBJ2-2,CASSAPTSYQSGELFF
TRBV6-2/TRBV6-3,.,TRBJ1-1,CASSGPINTEAFF
TRBV6-2/TRBV6-3,.,TRBJ2-7,CASSFDRGFYEQYF
TRBV6-5,.,TRBJ2-1,CASRQRTHSYNEQFF
TRBV27,.,TRBJ1-4,CASSSQGATNEKLFF
TRBV4-3,.,TRBJ2-1,CASSQESSSGRGLGQFF
TRBV9,once,TRBJ2-1,CASSLQAWNEQFF
TRBV5-4,few,TRBJ1-1,CASSLGRGTEAFF
TRBV4-3,.,TRBJ2-2,CASSQDWNTGELFF
TRBV9,.,TRBJ2-5,CASSVQAGGKETQYF
TRBV19,.,TRBJ1-2,CASSSSRDRGNYGYTF
TRBV6-2/TRBV6-3,.,TRBJ1-1,CASSYGRGTVNTEAFF
TRBV6-5,.,TRBJ2-1,CASSYSAGRWNEQFF
TRBV7-9,.,TRBJ2-5,CASSPGGRDQETQYF
TRBV7-2,once,TRBJ1-1,CASRPGSGVMNTEAFF
TRBV29-1,.,TRBJ2-2,CSVKREPRDTGELFF
TRBV9,.,TRBJ2-1,CASSVDREQFF
TRBV30,.,TRBJ1-4,CAWRNTGGLGEKLFF
TRBV6-5,.,TRBJ1-2,CASSYGTGVGYTF
TRBV3-1/TRBV3-2,.,TRBJ2-1,CASSQAVNLAGGYEQFF
TRBV12-3/TRBV12-4,.,TRBJ1-5,CASNPTGAGPQHF
TRBV18,.,TRBJ1-2,CASSQTVDRGANYGYTF
TRBV4-1,.,TRBJ1-4,CASSQDQIVTGDEKLFF
TRBV2,few,TRBJ2-2,CASRGTGVTGELFF
TRBV19,.,TRBJ2-1,CASSPSGAAYNEQFF
TRBV19,.,TRBJ2-7,CASSTLADTYEQYF
TRBV9,.,TRBJ2-3,CASSVGGRNTDTQYF
TRBV19,.,TRBJ1-5,CASSQEGTQPQHF
TRBV7-2,.,TRBJ2-7,CASSLGQGAYEQYF
TRBV5-5,.,TRBJ2-6,CASSLWGQSSGANVLTF
TRBV6-5,.,TRBJ2-7,CASSFRDREFEQYF
TRBV27,.,TRBJ1-5,CASSPRTGGQPQHF
TRBV30,.,TRBJ1-1,CAWKKLHPGREMNTEAFF
TRBV7-3,.,TRBJ2-3,CASSLIPGTSGRDTQYF
TRBV28,.,TRBJ1-2,CASRRNSGVGDYGYTF
TRBV6-2/TRBV6-3,.,TRBJ2-7,CASSRQPRGSFEQYF
TRBV11-3,few,TRBJ2-3,CASSPLAGGPTDTQYF
TRBV9,.,TRBJ2-2,CASRDPLSGGPHGELFF
TRBV5-5,.,TRBJ1-1,CASSLVILDTEAFF
TRBV27,.,TRBJ2-7,CASSRTGGGFLYEQYF
TRBV28,.,TRBJ1-4,CASSPYGGPPGKLFF
TRBV7-2,once,TRBJ2-7,CASRPGGVNSYEQYF
TRBV6-5,.,TRBJ1-1,CASSSYRNTEAFF
TRBV9,.,TRBJ2-1,CASSVEGTVDEQFF
TRBV11-2,.,TRBJ2-1,CASSLVGGSEEQFF
TRBV9,once,TRBJ2-4,CASSPRDSRKNIQYF
TRBV4-1,few,TRBJ2-1,CASSEGGGVRYNEQFF
TRBV20-1,.,TRBJ2-7,CSARDWQEQYF
TRBV6-2/TRBV6-3,.,TRBJ2-1,CASSQMGGVYNEQFF
TRBV19,.,TRBJ2-2,CASSSALISAGELFF
TRBV4-2,.,TRBJ2-6,CASSQDWRQSGANVLTF
TRBV7-9,.,TRBJ1-5,CASSTSNGHSNQPQHF
TRBV7-2,once,TRBJ1-1,CASSLGTGRTEAFF
TRBV15,.,TRBJ2-2,CATRQTGELFF